The 24 T cell receptor beta chains reported below all come from one sample, sequenced in a study of blood T cell repertoires in COVID-19. Using immunoSEQ multiplex PCR, the repertoire was profiled, and TCRdb retains in-frame clones only, with some absent. The table has 45,000 to 50,000 clones, approximately 85% seen once; the top ten hold 7.3%. The sequenced sample consisted of peripheral blood. These receptors were collected from a middle-aged man with acute or convalescent COVID-19.

The rearrangement uses TRBV5-5 and TRBJ2-3; 9 positions match TRBD2. Germline lookup yields CDR1 SGHKS and CDR2 YYEKEE (reference sequence). This CDR3 contains 16 residues. V lost 1 base and J lost 2; bases outside the gene matches: 5. This CDR3 is CASSLFGGGVTDTQYF. For the CDR3, the DNA is TGTGCCAGCAGCTTGTTTGGCGGGGGGGTCACAGATACGCAGTATTTT.

This CDR3 is CASSWQPNMNTEAFF. CDR3 in DNA: TGTGCCAGTAGTTGGCAACCCAATATGAACACTGAAGCTTTCTTT. The chain has TRBV19 and TRBJ1-1; D unclear. Germline CDR1 is LNHDA and CDR2 is SQIVND (reference sequence). The CDR3 totals 15 residues. The V end was cut by 5 bases, the J end by 0 bases, with 13 bases between.

The sample holds a few counts of this clone. CDR3 in DNA: TGTGCCTGGAGTGTACAGGGGGCTACGGCCCAGCATTTT. Its protein is CAWSVQGATAQHF. This chain joins TRBV30 and TRBJ1-5; 9 nucleotides match TRBD1. Trimming cost V 0 bases and J 11 bases; bases outside gene matches: 5. CDR3 length: 13 residues. Germline CDR1 and CDR2: GTSNPN and SVGIG (reference sequence).

V usage is TRBV5-1 and J usage is TRBJ1-1; possibly TRBD1 for D (6 bases). Trimming removed 4 bases from V and 2 bases from J, with 12 bases in between. CDR1 and CDR2 from the germline V gene are SGHRS and YFSETQ. The CDR3 sequence is 14 residues long. This CDR3 reads CASSPDSTNTEAFF. CDR3 in DNA: TGCGCCAGCAGCCCGGACAGTACTAACACTGAAGCTTTCTTT.

The V call is TRBV9, the J call TRBJ2-3; maybe TRBD2 (6 bases). The CDR3 spans 12 residues. Per the germline V gene, CDR1 is SGDLS and CDR2 is YYNGEE. The V end was cut by 9 bases, the J end by 6 bases, with 14 bases between. CDR3 sequence (DNA): TGTGCCACCAAAGGTAGCGGTGATACGCAGTATTTT. Translating it yields CATKGSGDTQYF.

V gene TRBV18 combines with J gene TRBJ1-2, with D hard to call. The V gene lost 1 base and the J gene lost 7 bases, with 16 bases spanning the gap. This CDR3 is 15 amino acids long. CDR1 and CDR2 (germline): KGHSH, LQKENI. This CDR3 reads CASSPLKEGASGYTF. The CDR3 DNA is TGTGCCAGCTCACCACTTAAGGAGGGCGCCTCTGGCTACACCTTC.

In this sample, this clone turned up a few times. The V and J genes are TRBV27 and TRBJ1-1, with D maybe TRBD1 (6 bases). V gave up 7 bases and J gave up 5 bases, with 17 bases separating them. This CDR3 comprises 14 residues. CDR1 is MNHEY and CDR2 is SMNVEV in the germline V gene (reference sequence). As DNA, the CDR3 is TGTGCCAGCACCCTGGACAGAAAACGGACTGAAGCTTTCTTT. Residues: CASTLDRKRTEAFF.

This chain joins TRBV5-5 and TRBJ2-7, with 13 bases that match TRBD2. V lost 0 bases and J lost 4; bases outside the gene matches: 1. The CDR3 sequence is 15 residues long. Germline V gene data show CDR1 as SGHKS and CDR2 as YYEKEE (reference sequence). In DNA, the CDR3 is TGTGCCAGCAGCTTGGTGGGACTAGCGGGATACGAGCAGTACTTC. Amino acid sequence: CASSLVGLAGYEQYF.

The chain has TRBV7-9 and TRBJ1-2; TRBD1 agrees at 10 bases. The germline CDR1 and CDR2 sequences are SEHNR and FQNEAQ (reference sequence). The CDR3 sequence is 15 residues long. V shed 3 bases and J 3 bases; nucleotides not matched to a gene: 4. The CDR3 bases are TGTGCCAGCAGCTTCTGGACAGGGGGGGACTATGGCTACACCTTC. As protein: CASSFWTGGDYGYTF.

This clone came up a few times. This rearrangement joins TRBV29-1 to TRBJ1-1; 7 positions agree with TRBD1. This CDR3 is built from 14 residues. Germline lookup yields CDR1 SQVTM and CDR2 ANQGSEA. V lost 6 bases to trimming and J lost 3 bases; unmatched junction nucleotides: 10. Here the CDR3 DNA reads TGCAGCGTCAACGACCCAACAGGGGACACTGAAGCTTTCTTT. It encodes CSVNDPTGDTEAFF. Together with reference TRBV29-1 and TRBJ1-1, the CDR3 gives the full variable domain: SAVISQKPSRDICQRGTSLTIQCQVDSQVTMMFWYRQQPGQSLTLIATANQGSEATYESGFVIDKFPISRPNLTFSTLTVSNMSPEDSSIYLCSVNDPTGDTEAFFGQGTRLTVV.

V usage is TRBV20-1 and J usage is TRBJ1-2; 7 nucleotides agree with TRBD1. CDR1 is DFQATT, CDR2 SNEGSKA, per germline (reference sequence). Germline trimming cut 6 bases from V and 8 bases from J; bases unmatched to any gene: 6. The CDR3 sequence is 11 residues long. CDR3 sequence (DNA): TGCAGTGCGAGACAGGGAATGGGCTACACCTTC. Protein sequence: CSARQGMGYTF.

The chain recombines TRBV12-5 with TRBJ1-1; D not resolved. This CDR3 is 13 amino acids long. Trimming shortened V by 1 base and J by 1 base, and 4 bases separated the two germline ends. The V gene's germline CDR1 is LGHNT and CDR2 FRNRAP. CDR3 residues: CASGLAENTEAFF. For the CDR3, the DNA is TGTGCTAGTGGTTTGGCAGAGAACACTGAAGCTTTCTTT.

The table lists this clone with a count of one. The chain joins TRBV5-5 to TRBJ1-1; no clear D. V was trimmed by 2 bases and J by 4 bases, leaving 9 bases between them. Looked up from germline, CDR1 is SGHKS and CDR2 is YYEKEE (reference sequence). The CDR3 runs 13 residues. The CDR3 region is CASSFTAGTEAFF. The DNA for the CDR3 is TGTGCCAGCAGCTTTACCGCGGGCACTGAAGCTTTCTTT.

The CDR3 loop is CATSDFTGGAVNEQFF. CDR3 nucleotides: TGTGCCACCAGTGATTTCACCGGGGGGGCCGTGAATGAGCAGTTCTTC. This chain connects TRBV24-1 to TRBJ2-1; TRBD2 aligns across 8 bases. Germline V lookup: CDR1 KGHDR, CDR2 SFDVKD. V lost 1 base to trimming and J lost 7 bases; unmatched junction nucleotides: 8. The CDR3 extends over 16 amino acids.

V is TRBV6-1 and J is TRBJ2-3; TRBD2 matches 9 bases. The CDR3 has 15 residues. V was pared by 1 base and J by 1 base, with 0 bases of the junction left unmatched. Germline V gives CDR1 MNHNS, CDR2 SASEGT. The CDR3 bases are TGTGCCAGCAGTGAAGAGCGGGGGGGCACAGATACGCAGTATTTT. This translates into CASSEERGGTDTQYF.

The CDR3 sequence: CASSWGSGGRNTIYF. Here the CDR3 DNA reads TGTGCCAGCAGCTGGGGGTCCGGAGGGAGAAACACCATATATTTT. The chain couples TRBV7-9 to TRBJ1-3, with D possibly TRBD1 on 5 matching bases. The V end was cut by 4 bases, the J end by 5 bases, with 15 bases between. Looked up from germline, CDR1 is SEHNR and CDR2 is FQNEAQ (reference sequence). CDR3 size: 15 residues. Based on the CDR3 plus reference TRBV7-9 and TRBJ1-3, the full variable domain is DTGVSQNPRHKITKRGQNVTFRCDPISEHNRLYWYRQTLGQGPEFLTYFQNEAQLEKSRLLSDRFSAERPKGSFSTLEIQRTEQGDSAMYLCASSWGSGGRNTIYFGEGSWLTVV.

This clone was seen only once. This chain links TRBV6-1 with TRBJ1-5, with D uncertain. Germline V lookup: CDR1 MNHNS, CDR2 SASEGT. The CDR3 is 13 residues long. The V gene lost 2 bases and the J gene lost 4 bases, with 6 bases spanning the gap. The CDR3 is CASSERVNQPQHF. CDR3 nucleotide sequence: TGTGCCAGCAGTGAACGCGTGAATCAGCCCCAGCATTTT.

The genes are TRBV5-1 and TRBJ1-2, with a possible D match to TRBD1 (6 bases). This CDR3 is built from 14 residues. The V and J ends lost 4 bases and 7 bases respectively, with 17 bases between them. Per germline, CDR1 SGHRS and CDR2 YFSETQ. CDR3: CASSPGTFETGYTF. CDR3 nucleotides: TGCGCCAGCAGCCCCGGGACATTTGAAACTGGCTACACCTTC.

The chain recombines TRBV27 with TRBJ2-2, with TRBD1 matching 8 bases. Unmatched junction bases numbered 10, after V lost 7 bases and J lost 3 bases. The V gene's germline CDR1 is MNHEY and CDR2 SMNVEV (reference sequence). CDR3 size: 16 residues. In DNA, the CDR3 is TGTGCCAGCATGATGGACAGGGTAGATTACACCGGGGAGCTGTTTTTT. Translating it yields CASMMDRVDYTGELFF.

This clone has just a few counts. The genes are TRBV10-1 and TRBJ2-2; a possible D gene is TRBD2 (5 bases). Germline V lookup: CDR1 WNHNN, CDR2 SYGVQD (reference sequence). The germline V and J ends were trimmed by 5 bases and 5 bases, with 9 bases remaining between them. CDR3 length: 13 residues. CDR3 nucleotides: TGCGCCAGCAGTTATACGGGAACCGGGGAGCTGTTTTTT. Translation: CASSYTGTGELFF.

The rearrangement links TRBV7-9 to TRBJ2-7; TRBD1 aligns across 7 bases. The CDR3 is 15 amino acids. Germline V gene lookup returns CDR1 SEHNR and CDR2 FQNEAQ (reference sequence). V shed 2 bases, J shed 4 bases, and the junction held 8 bases outside the gene matches. Here the CDR3 DNA reads TGTGCCAGCAGCTTATACCGGGACAGATTATACGAGCAGTACTTC. Protein: CASSLYRDRLYEQYF.

This clone was counted only a few times. J is TRBJ1-2 and V is TRBV15; 11 bases fit TRBD1. The trim removed 5 bases at V and 7 bases at J, leaving 9 bases unmatched. This CDR3 contains 15 residues. The germline V gene encodes CDR1 LNHNV and CDR2 YYDKDF (reference sequence). The CDR3 DNA sequence: TGTGCCACCAGCGGGACAGGGGGAACTTTCGGTGGCTACACCTTC. Residues: CATSGTGGTFGGYTF. Using reference TRBV15 and TRBJ1-2 for the parts outside the CDR3, the full variable domain is DAMVIQNPRYQVTQFGKPVTLSCSQTLNHNVMYWYQQKSSQAPKLLFHYYDKDFNNEADTPDNFQSRRPNTSFCFLDIRSPGLGDTAMYLCATSGTGGTFGGYTFGSGTRLTVV.

This chain uses TRBV6-5 with TRBJ2-6; D uncertain. This CDR3 has 14 residues. V shed 7 bases and J shed 0 bases, with 7 bases lying between them. From germline, CDR1 is MNHEY and CDR2 SVGAGI. The CDR3 region has the DNA TGTGCCAGCAATGGAGTCTCTGGGGCCAACGTCCTGACTTTC. Translating it yields CASNGVSGANVLTF.

In this sample, this clone turned up a few times. The genes are TRBV30 and TRBJ1-6; TRBD1 agrees at 9 bases. CDR1 is GTSNPN and CDR2 is SVGIG in the germline V gene (reference sequence). CDR3 length: 17 amino acids. V was pared by 0 bases and J by 10 bases, with 13 bases of the junction left unmatched. The CDR3 nucleotides read TGTGCCTGGAGTGTAAGGACGTCGGGACAGGGTGGGTCACCCCTCCACTTT. Translating it yields CAWSVRTSGQGGSPLHF.